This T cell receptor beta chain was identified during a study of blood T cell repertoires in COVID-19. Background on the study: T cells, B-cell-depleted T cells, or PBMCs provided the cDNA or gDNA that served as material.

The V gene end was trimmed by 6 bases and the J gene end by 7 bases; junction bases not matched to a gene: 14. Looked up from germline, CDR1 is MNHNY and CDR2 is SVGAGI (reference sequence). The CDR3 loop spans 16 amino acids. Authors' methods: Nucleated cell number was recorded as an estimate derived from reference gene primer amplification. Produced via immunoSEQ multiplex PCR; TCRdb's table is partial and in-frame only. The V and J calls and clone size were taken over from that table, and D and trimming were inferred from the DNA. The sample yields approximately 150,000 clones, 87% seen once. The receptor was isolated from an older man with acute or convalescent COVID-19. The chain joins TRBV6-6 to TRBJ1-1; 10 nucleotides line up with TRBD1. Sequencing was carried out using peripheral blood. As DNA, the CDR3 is TGTGCCAGCAGAGACAGGGGGCGGAGCGGGGAGGTTGAAGCTTTCTTT. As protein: CASRDRGRSGEVEAFF.